This passage covers 2 T cell receptor beta chains from one sample sequenced in a study of vaccination effects on CD4 cells after COVID-19. TCRdb's table, derived via immunoSEQ multiplex PCR, lists solely in-frame clones and lacks some. The table includes roughly 68,000 clones, roughly 81% detected once. These receptors' targets are unknown. The ViraFEST assay expanded antigen-specific CD4+ T cells with viral peptide pools before sequencing. Subsequent to 10 days of culture, CD4+ T cells were isolated. Each participant received a vaccine that was either BNT162b2 or mRNA-1273, given as two doses. The source was CD4+ T cells from PBMCs cultured with HCoV-229E spike peptides, collected after COVID-19 vaccination. These receptors originate from a human donor who received a COVID-19 vaccine.

This clone turned up a few times. The chain joins TRBV3-1 (or the pseudogene TRBV3-2) to TRBJ1-5, with D perhaps TRBD1 (6 bases). From germline, CDR1 is LGHDT and CDR2 YNNKEL (reference sequence). Trimming cost V 6 bases and J 4 bases, with 10 bases left between them. The CDR3 sequence is 13 residues long. The CDR3 region is CASSRGQNQPQHF. CDR3 DNA sequence: TGTGCCAGCAGTCGTGGACAGAATCAGCCCCAGCATTTT.

This chain joins TRBV5-1 and TRBJ2-2, with D possibly matching TRBD1 (6 bases). Germline CDR1 is SGHRS and CDR2 is YFSETQ. The CDR3 loop spans 16 amino acids. The V and J ends lost 1 base and 6 bases respectively, with 16 bases between them. CDR3 sequence: CASSLTGLSAAGELFF. Here the CDR3 DNA reads TGCGCCAGCAGCTTGACAGGGCTTAGCGCGGCCGGGGAGCTGTTTTTT.